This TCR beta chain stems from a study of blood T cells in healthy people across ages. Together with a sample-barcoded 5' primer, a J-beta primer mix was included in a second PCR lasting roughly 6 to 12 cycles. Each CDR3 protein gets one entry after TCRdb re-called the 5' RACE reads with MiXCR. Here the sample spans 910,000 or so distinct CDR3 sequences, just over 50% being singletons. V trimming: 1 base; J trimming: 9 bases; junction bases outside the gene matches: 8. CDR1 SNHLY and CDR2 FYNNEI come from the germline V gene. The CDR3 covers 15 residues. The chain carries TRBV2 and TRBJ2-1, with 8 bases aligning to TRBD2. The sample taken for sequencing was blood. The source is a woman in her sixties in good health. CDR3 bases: TGTGCCAGCAGTGAAGAGGCGGGAGGAAGGAGTGAGCAGTTCTTC. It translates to CASSEEAGGRSEQFF.